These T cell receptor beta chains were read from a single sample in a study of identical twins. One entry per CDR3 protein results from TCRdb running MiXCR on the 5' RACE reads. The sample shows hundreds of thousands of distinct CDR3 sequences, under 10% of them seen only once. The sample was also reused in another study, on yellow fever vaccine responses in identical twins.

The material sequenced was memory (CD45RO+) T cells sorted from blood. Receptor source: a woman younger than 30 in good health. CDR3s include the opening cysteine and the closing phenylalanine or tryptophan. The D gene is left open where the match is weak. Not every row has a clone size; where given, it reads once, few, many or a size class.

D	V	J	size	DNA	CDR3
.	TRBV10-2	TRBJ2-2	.	TGCGCCAGCAGGTTTCGGGTCGCGAACACCGGGGAGCTGTTTTTT	CASRFRVANTGELFF
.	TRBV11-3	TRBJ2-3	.	TGTGCCAGCAGCTGGGGCAGGGGAACAGATACGCAGTATTTT	CASSWGRGTDTQYF
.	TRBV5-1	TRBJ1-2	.	TGCGCCAGCAGCCGGGGTATTACTAACTATGGCTACACCTTC	CASSRGITNYGYTF
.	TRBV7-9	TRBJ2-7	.	TGTGCCAGCGAACCCCAATCCGGCAGCAAGCAGTACTTC	CASEPQSGSKQYF
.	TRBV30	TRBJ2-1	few	TGTGCCTGGAGTGTCCGTCTCCCCGCTGATCAGTTCTTC	CAWSVRLPADQFF
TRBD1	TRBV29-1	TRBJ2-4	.	TGCAGCGTTTTTGACAGGGGGGGAGTTTTGGCCAAAAACATTCAGTACTTC	CSVFDRGGVLAKNIQYF
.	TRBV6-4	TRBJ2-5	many	TGTGCCAGCAGTGACTCGGGGAGTGCCGGAGAGACCCAGTACTTC	CASSDSGSAGETQYF
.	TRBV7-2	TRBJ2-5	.	TGTGCCAGCAGCTTAGGGGGCGGGACAGAAGAGACCCAGTACTTC	CASSLGGGTEETQYF
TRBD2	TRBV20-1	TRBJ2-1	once	TGCAGTGCTAGTTCCCCCGGGACTAGCGGGGGGGATGAGCAGTTCTTC	CSASSPGTSGGDEQFF
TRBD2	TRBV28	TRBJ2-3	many	TGTGCCAGCAGTTCGATCGGACTAGCGGGAAGCACAGATACGCAGTATTTT	CASSSIGLAGSTDTQYF
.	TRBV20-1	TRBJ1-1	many	TGCAGTGCTAGAAAATCGGTCTCTTTGGGGGACACTGAAGCTTTCTTT	CSARKSVSLGDTEAFF
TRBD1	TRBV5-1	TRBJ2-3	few	TGCGCCAGCAAGGAGACAGGGAACACAGATACGCAGTATTTT	CASKETGNTDTQYF
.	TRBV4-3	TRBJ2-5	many	TGCGCCAGCAGCTCGCGGCAACGAGAGACCCAGTACTTC	CASSSRQRETQYF
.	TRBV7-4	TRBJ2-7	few	TGTGCCAGCAGCCCTCAACGGGTTTGCTACGAGCAGTACTTC	CASSPQRVCYEQYF
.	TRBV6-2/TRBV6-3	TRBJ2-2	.	TGTGCCAGCAGTTACGGCCGCCCCCGGGAGCTGTTTTTT	CASSYGRPRELFF
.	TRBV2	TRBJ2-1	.	TGTGCCAGCGGAATCTCCCGGACTGAGCAGTTCTTC	CASGISRTEQFF
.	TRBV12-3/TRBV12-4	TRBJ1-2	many	TGTGCCAGCAGGTATCAGGGAATTGACACCTTC	CASRYQGIDTF
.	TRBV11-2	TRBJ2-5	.	TGTGCCAGCCTTCGGAGGGCCGGAGAGACCCAGTACTTC	CASLRRAGETQYF
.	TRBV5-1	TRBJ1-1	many	TGCGCCAGCAGCCAAGACATAAGGAACACTGAAGCTTTCTTT	CASSQDIRNTEAFF
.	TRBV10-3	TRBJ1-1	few	TGTGCCATCAGTGTAGGACAGCCCGATGAAGCTTTCTTT	CAISVGQPDEAFF
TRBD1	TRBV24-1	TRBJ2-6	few	TGTGCCACCAGCCGACAGGGGGCTCGATCTGGGGCCAACGTCCTGACTTTC	CATSRQGARSGANVLTF
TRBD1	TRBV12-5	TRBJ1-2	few	TGTGCTAGTGGTTTGGACGTACTTCACAGGGGTGGCTACACCTTC	CASGLDVLHRGGYTF
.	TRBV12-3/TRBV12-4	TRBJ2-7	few	TGTGCCAGCACCCAGACTGGGGCCTACGAGCAGTACTTC	CASTQTGAYEQYF
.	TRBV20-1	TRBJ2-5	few	TGCAGTGCTAGACCCGGGGCCTCGTACCAAGAGACCCAGTACTTC	CSARPGASYQETQYF
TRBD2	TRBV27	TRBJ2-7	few	TGTGCCAGCAGTTCGCCCGGACTAGCGGGCTACGAGCAGTACTTC	CASSSPGLAGYEQYF
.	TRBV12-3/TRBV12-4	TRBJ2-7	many	TGTGCCAACTACTACGAGCAGTACTTC	CANYYEQYF
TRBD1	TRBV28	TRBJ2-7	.	TGTGCCACCGAGACAGGGGGCTCCTACGAGCAGTACTTC	CATETGGSYEQYF
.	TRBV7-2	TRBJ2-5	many	TGTGCCAGCAGCCCAGGGAGGGAGACCCAGTACTTC	CASSPGRETQYF
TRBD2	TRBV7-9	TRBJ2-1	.	TGTGCCAGCAGCTTAGCGTTAGCGGGAGGGAATGAGCAGTTCTTC	CASSLALAGGNEQFF
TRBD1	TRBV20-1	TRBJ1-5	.	TGCAGTGCTAGGGGTAACAGGGGGGGGAATCAGCCCCAGCATTTT	CSARGNRGGNQPQHF
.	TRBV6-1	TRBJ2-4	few	TGTGCCAGCAGTCCTACAGGACCGGCAGGCATACTAGCCAAAAACATTCAGTACTTC	CASSPTGPAGILAKNIQYF
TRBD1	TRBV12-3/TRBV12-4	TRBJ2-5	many	TGTGCCAGCAGTCCCCGGGACAGGGCACAAGAGACCCAGTACTTC	CASSPRDRAQETQYF
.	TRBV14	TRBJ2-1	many	TGTGCCAGCAGCCCCCGGGACTCTGACAATGAGCAGTTCTTC	CASSPRDSDNEQFF
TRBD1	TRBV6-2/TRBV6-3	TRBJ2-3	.	TGTGCCAGCAGTTGGACAGGGGACCACACAGATACGCAGTATTTT	CASSWTGDHTDTQYF
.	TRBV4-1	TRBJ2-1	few	TGCGCCAGCAGCCAAGTTTGGGGGGCGGTCAATGAGCAGTTCTTC	CASSQVWGAVNEQFF
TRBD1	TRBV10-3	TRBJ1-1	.	TGTGCCATCAAAGACGACAGGGGGACCACTGAAGCTTTCTTT	CAIKDDRGTTEAFF
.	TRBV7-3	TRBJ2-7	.	TGTGCCAGCAGCTTCGCGGCAGGCGGCGAGCAGTACTTC	CASSFAAGGEQYF